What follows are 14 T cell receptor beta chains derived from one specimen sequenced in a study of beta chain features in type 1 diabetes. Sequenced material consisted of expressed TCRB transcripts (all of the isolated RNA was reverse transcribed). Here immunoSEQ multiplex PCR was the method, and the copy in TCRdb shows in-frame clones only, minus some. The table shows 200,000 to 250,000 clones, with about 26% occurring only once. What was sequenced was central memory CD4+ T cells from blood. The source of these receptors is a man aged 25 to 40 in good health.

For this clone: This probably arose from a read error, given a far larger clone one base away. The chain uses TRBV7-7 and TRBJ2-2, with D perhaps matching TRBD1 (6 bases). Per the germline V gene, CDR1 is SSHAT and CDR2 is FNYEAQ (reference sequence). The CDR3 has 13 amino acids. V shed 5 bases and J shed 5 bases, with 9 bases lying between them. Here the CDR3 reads CASSAQGTGELFF. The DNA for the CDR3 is TGTGCCAGCAGCGCACAGGGTACCGGGGAGCTGTTTTTT.

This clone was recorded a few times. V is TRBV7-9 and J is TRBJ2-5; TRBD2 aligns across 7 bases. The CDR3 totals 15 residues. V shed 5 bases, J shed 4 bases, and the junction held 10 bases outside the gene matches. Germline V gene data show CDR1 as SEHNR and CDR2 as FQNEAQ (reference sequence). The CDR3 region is CASSPAGLQLETQYF. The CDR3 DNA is TGTGCCAGCAGCCCGGCGGGACTACAATTAGAGACCCAGTACTTC.

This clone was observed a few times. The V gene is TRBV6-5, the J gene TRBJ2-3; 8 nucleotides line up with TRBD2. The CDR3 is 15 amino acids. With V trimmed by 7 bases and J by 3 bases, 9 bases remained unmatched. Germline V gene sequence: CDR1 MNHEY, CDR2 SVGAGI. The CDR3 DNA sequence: TGTGCCAGCACCCTGACGGGGGGGCGTACAGATACGCAGTATTTT. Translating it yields CASTLTGGRTDTQYF.

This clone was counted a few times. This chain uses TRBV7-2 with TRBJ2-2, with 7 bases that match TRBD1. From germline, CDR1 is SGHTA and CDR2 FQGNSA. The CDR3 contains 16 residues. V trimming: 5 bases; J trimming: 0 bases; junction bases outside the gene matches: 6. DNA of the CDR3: TGTGCCAGCAGCCGAAGGACAGGAGCGAACACCGGGGAGCTGTTTTTT. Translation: CASSRRTGANTGELFF.

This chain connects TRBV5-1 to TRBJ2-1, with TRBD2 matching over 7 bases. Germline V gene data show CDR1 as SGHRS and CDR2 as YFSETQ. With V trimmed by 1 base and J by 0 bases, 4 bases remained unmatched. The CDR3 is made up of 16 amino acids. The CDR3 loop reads CASSLTSASSYNEQFF. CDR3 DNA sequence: TGCGCCAGCAGCTTGACTAGCGCCAGCTCCTACAATGAGCAGTTCTTC.

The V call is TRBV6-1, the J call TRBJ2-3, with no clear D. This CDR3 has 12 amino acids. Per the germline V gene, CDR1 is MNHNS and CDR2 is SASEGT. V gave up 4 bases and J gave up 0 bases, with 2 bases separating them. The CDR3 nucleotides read TGTGCCAGCAGTGGAAGCACAGATACGCAGTATTTT. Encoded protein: CASSGSTDTQYF.

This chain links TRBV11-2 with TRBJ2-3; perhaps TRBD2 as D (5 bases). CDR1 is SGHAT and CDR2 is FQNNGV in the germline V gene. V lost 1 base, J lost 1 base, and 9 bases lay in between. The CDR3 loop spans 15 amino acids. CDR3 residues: CASSLGLKGTDTQYF. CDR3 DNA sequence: TGTGCCAGCAGCTTAGGACTAAAGGGCACAGATACGCAGTATTTT.

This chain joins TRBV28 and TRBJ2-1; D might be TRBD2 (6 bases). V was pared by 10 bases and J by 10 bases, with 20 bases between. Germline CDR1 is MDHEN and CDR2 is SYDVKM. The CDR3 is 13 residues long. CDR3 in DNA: TGTGCCACGTATTGGCGGGACGGCGCAGAGCAGTTCTTC. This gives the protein CATYWRDGAEQFF.

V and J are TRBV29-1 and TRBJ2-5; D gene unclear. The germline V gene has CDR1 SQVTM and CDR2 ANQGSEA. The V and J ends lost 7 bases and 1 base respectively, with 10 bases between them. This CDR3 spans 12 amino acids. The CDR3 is CSGANTQETQYF. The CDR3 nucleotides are TGCAGCGGGGCGAACACCCAAGAGACCCAGTACTTC. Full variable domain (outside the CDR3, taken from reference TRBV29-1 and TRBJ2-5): SAVISQKPSRDICQRGTSLTIQCQVDSQVTMMFWYRQQPGQSLTLIATANQGSEATYESGFVIDKFPISRPNLTFSTLTVSNMSPEDSSIYLCSGANTQETQYFGPGTRLLVL.

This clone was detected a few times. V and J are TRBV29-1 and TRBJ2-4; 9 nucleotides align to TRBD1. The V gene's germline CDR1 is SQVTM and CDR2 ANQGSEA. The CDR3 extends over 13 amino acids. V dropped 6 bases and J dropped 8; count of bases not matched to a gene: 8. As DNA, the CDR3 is TGCAGCGTCTGGACGGACAGGGGAGACATTCAGTACTTC. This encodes CSVWTDRGDIQYF.

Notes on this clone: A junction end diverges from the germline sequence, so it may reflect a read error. The CDR3 DNA follows: TGTGCCAGCGGTGAACGGGCCAGGGACAATGAGCAGTTCTTC. This gives the protein CASGERARDNEQFF. The rearrangement links TRBV2 to TRBJ2-1; weak D call: TRBD1 (5 bases). The CDR3 runs to 14 residues. Germline V lookup: CDR1 SNHLY, CDR2 FYNNEI.

CDR3 in DNA: TGTGCCAGCAGCCCCAGGTTGAACACTGAAGCTTTCTTT. Amino acid sequence: CASSPRLNTEAFF. The J gene is TRBJ1-1, the V gene TRBV7-2; no firm D call. From germline, CDR1 is SGHTA and CDR2 FQGNSA. V lost 5 bases to trimming and J lost 0 bases, with 7 bases between them. This CDR3 region has 13 residues.

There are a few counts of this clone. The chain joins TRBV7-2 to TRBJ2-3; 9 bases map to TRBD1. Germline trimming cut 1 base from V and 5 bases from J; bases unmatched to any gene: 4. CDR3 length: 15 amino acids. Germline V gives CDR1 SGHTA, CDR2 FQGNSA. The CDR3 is CASSLDRGRGDTQYF. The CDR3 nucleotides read TGTGCCAGCAGCTTAGACAGGGGGCGAGGAGATACGCAGTATTTT.

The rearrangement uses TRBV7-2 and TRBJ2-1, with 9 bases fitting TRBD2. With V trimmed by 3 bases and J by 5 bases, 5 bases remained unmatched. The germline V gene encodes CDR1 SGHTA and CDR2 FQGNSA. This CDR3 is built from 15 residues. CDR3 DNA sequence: TGTGCCAGCAGCTTGGATAGCGGGAGACACAATGAGCAGTTCTTC. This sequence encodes CASSLDSGRHNEQFF.